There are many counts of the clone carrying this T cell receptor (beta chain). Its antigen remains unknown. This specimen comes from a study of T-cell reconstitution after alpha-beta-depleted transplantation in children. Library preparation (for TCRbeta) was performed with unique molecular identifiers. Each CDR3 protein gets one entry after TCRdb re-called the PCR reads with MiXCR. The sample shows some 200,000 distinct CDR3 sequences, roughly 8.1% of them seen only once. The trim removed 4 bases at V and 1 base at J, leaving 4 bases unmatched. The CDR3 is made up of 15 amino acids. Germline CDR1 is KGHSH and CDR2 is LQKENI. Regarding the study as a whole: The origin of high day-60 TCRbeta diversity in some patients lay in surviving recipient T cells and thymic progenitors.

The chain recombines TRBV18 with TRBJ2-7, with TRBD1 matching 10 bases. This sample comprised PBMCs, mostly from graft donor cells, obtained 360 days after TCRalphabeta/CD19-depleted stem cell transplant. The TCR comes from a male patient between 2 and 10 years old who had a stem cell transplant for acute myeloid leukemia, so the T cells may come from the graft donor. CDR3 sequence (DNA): TGTGCCAGCTCACTTGGACAGGGGGGTTCCTACGAGCAGTACTTC. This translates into CASSLGQGGSYEQYF.